The 9 T cell receptor beta chains in this list originate from one sample, sequenced in a study of cytomegalovirus exposure and HLA in healthy donors. PCR was performed using 60 Vbeta and 13 Jbeta primers. Clones were read by immunoSEQ multiplex PCR, and TCRdb kept only the in-frame ones, dropping some. Of 100,000 or so clones listed, 10% to 15% were seen once; the top ten hold more than 15%. Sample: PBMCs. Source of these receptors: a man aged 35 to 55 in good health and CMV-seropositive.

This clone has a count of ten or more. The CDR3 coding sequence is TGTGCCAGCAGTGCCGGATCGCGCGGGGTTGCAGATACGCAGTATTTT. Encoded protein: CASSAGSRGVADTQYF. The V gene is TRBV27, the J gene TRBJ2-3, with D perhaps matching TRBD2 (6 bases). Germline CDR1 MNHEY, CDR2 SMNVEV (reference sequence). Trimming took 5 bases from V and 4 from J, leaving 19 bases between them. CDR3 length equals 16 residues.

This clone was seen a handful of times. V and J are TRBV7-9 and TRBJ2-3, with a tentative D call TRBD1 (6 bases). The CDR3 totals 15 residues. Trimming took 9 bases from V and 4 from J, leaving 20 bases between them. Germline assignment: CDR1 SEHNR and CDR2 FQNEAQ (reference sequence). As DNA, the CDR3 is TGTGCCAGTAGAAATACAGGGTACTTCGCAGATACGCAGTATTTT. Protein: CASRNTGYFADTQYF.

The chain links TRBV10-2 to TRBJ1-2; D unclear. The CDR3 covers 13 residues. The germline V gene encodes CDR1 WSHSY and CDR2 SAAADI. V gave up 0 bases and J gave up 4 bases, with 6 bases separating them. For the CDR3, the DNA is TGCGCCAGCAGTGAGTCGTTTAGCTATGGCTACACCTTC. Protein: CASSESFSYGYTF.

This clone has just a few counts. V gene TRBV15 combines with J gene TRBJ2-1, with D perhaps matching TRBD2 (6 bases). V was pared by 2 bases and J by 12 bases, with 17 bases between. This CDR3 spans 14 amino acids. Germline assignment: CDR1 LNHNV and CDR2 YYDKDF (reference sequence). CDR3 in DNA: TGTGCCACCAGCAGATCTCTAGGAGAAGCGGGGCAGTTCTTC. It codes for CATSRSLGEAGQFF.

This rearrangement joins TRBV25-1 to TRBJ1-2; maybe TRBD1 (5 bases). CDR1 is MGHDK, CDR2 SYGVNS, per germline. The length of the CDR3 is 12 residues. Between the trimmed V and J ends, which lost 1 base and 8 bases, there was a span of 8 bases. This CDR3 is CASSEWGRGYTF. The DNA for the CDR3 is TGTGCCAGCAGTGAATGGGGCCGAGGCTACACCTTC.

This chain links TRBV7-6 with TRBJ2-2, with D possibly TRBD2 on 5 matching bases. The V gene's germline CDR1 is SGHVS and CDR2 FNYEAQ. Deletions cut 1 base from V and 7 bases from J, with 16 bases between. The CDR3 covers 16 residues. The CDR3 protein is CASSLGSDYGNGELFF. CDR3 sequence (DNA): TGTGCCAGCAGCTTAGGTTCGGATTACGGGAACGGGGAGCTGTTTTTT.

The table lists this clone with a few counts. J is TRBJ2-7 and V is TRBV27; D is undetermined. CDR3 size: 16 residues. Per germline, CDR1 MNHEY and CDR2 SMNVEV (reference sequence). V was shortened by 1 base and J by 2 bases, with 15 bases between the two germline ends. CDR3 region: CASSLLVSGTTYEQYF. CDR3 sequence (DNA): TGTGCCAGCAGTTTATTAGTGTCAGGCACAACCTACGAGCAGTACTTC.

The rearrangement uses TRBV2 and TRBJ2-1; the D gene is possibly TRBD2 (5 bases). V shed 0 bases and J shed 2 bases, with 11 bases lying between them. Germline CDR1 SNHLY, CDR2 FYNNEI. This CDR3 has 16 residues. The CDR3 spells CASSEAGGPPYNEQFF. The CDR3 DNA reads as TGTGCCAGCAGTGAAGCCGGCGGGCCCCCCTACAATGAGCAGTTCTTC.

The chain is built from TRBV19 and TRBJ2-2; D may be TRBD2 (6 bases). This CDR3 comprises 20 residues. The V and J ends lost 3 bases and 4 bases respectively, with 27 bases between them. In germline, CDR1 is LNHDA, CDR2 SQIVND (reference sequence). The CDR3, as DNA: TGTGCCAGTAGTATCCCCACGTTAGCGGTTTCCCCGGTCGGCACCGGGGAGCTGTTTTTT. It translates to CASSIPTLAVSPVGTGELFF.